Listed here are 13 T cell receptor beta chains from one sample, sequenced in a study of T cell responses to AZD1222 COVID-19 vaccine. Clones were sequenced by immunoSEQ multiplex PCR, and TCRdb holds only the in-frame ones, with some missing. The data contain 100,000 to 150,000 clones, approximately 84% of them singletons. Material: peripheral blood, obtained on day 0 of AZD1222 vaccination. The receptors here all came from an adult in good health.

The V call is TRBV2, the J call TRBJ1-6, with a possible D match to TRBD1 (6 bases). The germline V and J ends were trimmed by 2 bases and 10 bases, with 12 bases remaining between them. From germline, CDR1 is SNHLY and CDR2 FYNNEI. CDR3 length: 14 amino acids. The chain's CDR3 is CASSEKGQRSPLHF. In DNA, the CDR3 is TGTGCCAGCAGTGAAAAGGGACAAAGATCACCCCTCCACTTT.

The genes are TRBV3-1 (or the pseudogene TRBV3-2) and TRBJ1-1, with no clear D. The CDR3 loop spans 14 amino acids. Germline V CDR1 and CDR2: LGHDT, YNNKEL (reference sequence). Trimming pared 1 base from V and 1 base from J, leaving 7 bases between. CDR3 DNA: TGTGCCAGCAGCCAAGGTCCTGCGAACACTGAAGCTTTCTTT. This encodes CASSQGPANTEAFF.

The chain employs TRBV25-1 and TRBJ2-5, with 9 bases lining up with TRBD1. This CDR3 region has 16 residues. The junction had 9 bases not matched to a gene; V was cut back by 2 bases and J by 5 bases. Germline V CDR1 and CDR2: MGHDK, SYGVNS. CDR3 sequence (DNA): TGTGCCAGCAGTGAAAGAGGAACAGGGGGCTTGGAGACCCAGTACTTC. It yields the protein CASSERGTGGLETQYF.

This clone was counted once. The rearrangement uses TRBV13 and TRBJ2-7, with D tentatively TRBD1 (6 bases). V lost 3 bases to trimming and J lost 3 bases, with 15 bases between them. CDR1 is PRHDT, CDR2 FYEKMQ, per germline (reference sequence). The CDR3 spans 15 residues. The CDR3 protein is CASSFADRLFYEQYF. As DNA, the CDR3 is TGTGCCAGCAGCTTTGCGGACAGATTGTTCTACGAGCAGTACTTC.

V and J are TRBV19 and TRBJ2-1; 11 bases are a match to TRBD1. Germline V lookup: CDR1 LNHDA, CDR2 SQIVND (reference sequence). The CDR3 is 14 amino acids. Trimming cost V 9 bases and J 9 bases; bases outside gene matches: 10. As DNA, the CDR3 is TGTGCCAGCACCGGACAGGGGGCAGCGGGTGAGCAGTTCTTC. Residues: CASTGQGAAGEQFF.

The J gene is TRBJ2-7, the V gene TRBV7-2, with D perhaps matching TRBD2 (6 bases). This CDR3 contains 12 residues. V was clipped by 3 bases and J by 4 bases, with 7 bases between them. CDR1 is SGHTA, CDR2 FQGNSA, per germline. DNA of the CDR3: TGTGCCAGCAGCTTCCGGGGGTACGAGCAGTACTTC. Its translation is CASSFRGYEQYF.

The rearrangement links TRBV28 to TRBJ1-2; 8 positions agree with TRBD1. This CDR3 spans 14 amino acids. The V and J ends lost 2 bases and 4 bases, in that order; junction bases with no gene match: 3. The germline CDR1 and CDR2 sequences are MDHEN and SYDVKM. The CDR3 DNA reads as TGTGCCAGCAGTTTAGGACAGGGCGGCTATGGCTACACCTTC. It encodes CASSLGQGGYGYTF.

The rearrangement joins TRBV20-1 to TRBJ2-5; 12 bases align to TRBD2. Per the germline V gene, CDR1 is DFQATT and CDR2 is SNEGSKA (reference sequence). This CDR3 is built from 15 residues. The junction had 9 bases not matched to a gene; V was cut back by 3 bases and J by 7 bases. CDR3 residues: CSASPQTSGGLTQYF. The CDR3 region has the DNA TGCAGTGCTAGTCCCCAGACTAGCGGGGGTTTGACCCAGTACTTC.

The chain couples TRBV9 to TRBJ2-5; 9 bases align to TRBD2. Germline values: CDR1 SGDLS, CDR2 YYNGEE. The CDR3 runs 17 residues. Unmatched junction bases numbered 15, after V lost 7 bases and J lost 2 bases. The CDR3 loop reads CASRVRRGGPLQETQYF. Written as DNA, the CDR3 is TGTGCCAGCCGGGTACGGCGGGGGGGTCCCTTACAAGAGACCCAGTACTTC. Using reference TRBV9 and TRBJ2-5 for the parts outside the CDR3, the full variable domain is DSGVTQTPKHLITATGQRVTLRCSPRSGDLSVYWYQQSLDQGLQFLIQYYNGEERAKGNILERFSAQQFPDLHSELNLSSLELGDSALYFCASRVRRGGPLQETQYFGPGTRLLVL.

On this clone: The sample holds other DNA sequences that translate to the same CDR3. The rearrangement joins TRBV7-3 to TRBJ1-1, with a possible D match to TRBD1 (6 bases). Germline CDR1 and CDR2: SGHTA and FQGTGA. This CDR3 comprises 14 residues. Trimming shortened V by 0 bases and J by 3 bases, and 8 bases separated the two germline ends. The CDR3 reads CASSLTGGDTEAFF. The CDR3, as DNA: TGTGCCAGCAGCTTAACAGGGGGAGACACTGAAGCTTTCTTT. Complete variable domain (other parts from reference TRBV7-3 and TRBJ1-1): GAGVSQTPSNKVTEKGKYVELRCDPISGHTALYWYRQSLGQGPEFLIYFQGTGAADDSGLPNDRFFAVRPEGSVSTLKIQRTERGDSAVYLCASSLTGGDTEAFFGQGTRLTVV.

In its sample, this clone was seen once. The J gene is TRBJ1-2, the V gene TRBV18; D gene uncertain. Trimming cost V 3 bases and J 8 bases, with 22 bases left between them. CDR1 is KGHSH and CDR2 is LQKENI in the germline V gene. The CDR3 has 16 residues. CDR3 amino acids: CASSPTRTPILEGYTF. DNA for the CDR3: TGTGCCAGCTCACCTACCCGGACCCCGATATTGGAGGGCTACACCTTC.

This clone was observed once. The chain employs TRBV4-3 and TRBJ1-1; D is undetermined. Germline V CDR1 and CDR2: LGHNA, YSLEER. The ends were cut back, 0 bases at V and 10 bases at J, with 15 bases in the middle. This CDR3 spans 14 amino acids. The CDR3 loop reads CASSQDHLGQPAFF. The CDR3 DNA sequence: TGCGCCAGCAGCCAAGATCACCTTGGGCAACCAGCTTTCTTT.

The rearrangement links TRBV28 to TRBJ1-2; a possible D gene is TRBD1 (5 bases). In germline, CDR1 is MDHEN, CDR2 SYDVKM. There are 13 residues in the CDR3. V lost 2 bases to trimming and J lost 5 bases, with 9 bases between them. DNA of the CDR3: TGTGCCAGCAGTTTACTTTCAGGGTATGGCTACACCTTC. This gives the protein CASSLLSGYGYTF.